Shown below are 11 T cell receptor beta chains from a single sample sequenced in a study of response to subunit inactivated influenza vaccine. TCRdb analysed the RT-PCR reads with MiXCR anew, one entry per CDR3 protein. The sample has roughly 500,000 distinct CDR3 sequences; 20% to 25% are singletons. This sample was shared with a second study, whose subject was T cells expressing NK-cell markers. That work adds: 5'RACE template switching with UMIs generated TCR beta cDNA.

This specimen consisted of CD4+ T cells sorted from PBMCs, obtained about 13 days after vaccination. Every receptor here comes from a man aged 50-59 years who received an inactivated influenza vaccine.

There are many counts of this clonotype. The chain links TRBV10-3 to TRBJ1-3; 9 bases are shared with TRBD1. Germline V lookup: CDR1 ENHRY, CDR2 SYGVKD. Losses at the gene ends were 6 bases for V and 4 bases for J; bases not matched to a gene: 4. CDR3 length: 14 residues. In DNA, the CDR3 is TGTGCCATCAGAGGACAGGGGTTGGGAAACACCATATATTTT. Translating it yields CAIRGQGLGNTIYF.

A few counts support this clonotype. This rearrangement joins TRBV5-6 to TRBJ1-2; D remains unclear. Germline lookup yields CDR1 SGHDT and CDR2 YYEEEE. V was clipped by 0 bases and J by 9 bases, with 6 bases between them. This CDR3 has 11 residues. In DNA, the CDR3 is TGTGCCAGCAGCTTGGACGGAAGCTACACCTTC. Residues: CASSLDGSYTF. The full variable domain, in which reference TRBV5-6 and TRBJ1-2 provide the parts outside the CDR3, is DAGVTQSPTHLIKTRGQQVTLRCSPKSGHDTVSWYQQALGQGPQFIFQYYEEEERQRGNFPDRFSGHQFPNYSSELNVNALLLGDSALYLCASSLDGSYTFGSGTRLTVV.

V is TRBV6-2 or TRBV6-3 and J is TRBJ2-1, with D hard to call. This CDR3 is built from 14 residues. Germline V gives CDR1 MNHEY, CDR2 SVGEGT. V lost 3 bases and J 5 bases, leaving 11 bases between the germline ends. In nucleotides, the CDR3 is TGTGCCAGCAGTTATGAGCCAGGAAACAATGAGCAGTTCTTC. As protein: CASSYEPGNNEQFF.

There are a few counts of this clonotype. The rearrangement links TRBV5-1 to TRBJ2-2; 8 bases align to TRBD1. Germline CDR1 is SGHRS and CDR2 is YFSETQ. Losses at the gene ends were 0 bases for V and 6 bases for J; bases not matched to a gene: 4. This CDR3 has 15 residues. CDR3 in DNA: TGCGCCAGCAGCTTGGCCCTGACAGGGGCCGGGGAGCTGTTTTTT. Translated, it gives CASSLALTGAGELFF.

The chain is built from TRBV3-1 and TRBJ2-1; D possibly corresponds to TRBD2 (6 bases). Germline V gives CDR1 LGHDT, CDR2 YNNKEL (reference sequence). This CDR3 has 12 amino acids. The ends were cut back, 3 bases at V and 9 bases at J, with 9 bases in the middle. The CDR3 is CASSHNGGEQFF. DNA for the CDR3: TGTGCCAGCAGCCATAACGGGGGTGAGCAGTTCTTC.

This clonotype showed up many times. The chain couples TRBV29-1 to TRBJ2-7, with D perhaps TRBD1 (6 bases). The CDR3 runs to 13 residues. Looked up from germline, CDR1 is SQVTM and CDR2 is ANQGSEA. Trimming took off 5 bases at V and 2 bases at J, with 13 bases between the two ends. CDR3 sequence (DNA): TGCAGCGTTAAAAACAGGGACACCTACGAGCAGTACTTC. Its translation: CSVKNRDTYEQYF.

The V call is TRBV29-1, the J call TRBJ2-4; D gene uncertain. V was cut by 6 bases and J by 3 bases, with 9 bases left in between. Germline V gives CDR1 SQVTM, CDR2 ANQGSEA. There are 12 residues in the CDR3. DNA of the CDR3: TGCAGCGTCCGGGCAGTCAAAAACATTCAGTACTTC. It codes for CSVRAVKNIQYF.

The chain has TRBV20-1 and TRBJ1-4; TRBD1 is a possible D gene (6 bases). The CDR3 consists of 14 residues. Germline CDR1 and CDR2: DFQATT and SNEGSKA (reference sequence). Trimming took off 6 bases at V and 0 bases at J, with 11 bases between the two ends. Here the CDR3 DNA reads TGCAGTGCCATACAGGGAGCAACTAATGAAAAACTGTTTTTT. The encoded protein is CSAIQGATNEKLFF.

The rearrangement links TRBV2 to TRBJ1-1; D possibly corresponds to TRBD1 (5 bases). This CDR3 is 14 amino acids long. V gave up 7 bases and J gave up 4 bases, with 16 bases separating them. Germline V gene lookup returns CDR1 SNHLY and CDR2 FYNNEI. In nucleotides, the CDR3 is TGTGCCAGCACCCGACAGTCTTTGGGCACTGAAGCTTTCTTT. This encodes CASTRQSLGTEAFF.

The rearrangement joins TRBV29-1 to TRBJ2-1; D may be TRBD2 (6 bases). Trimming pared 4 bases from V and 4 bases from J, leaving 11 bases between. Germline V gives CDR1 SQVTM, CDR2 ANQGSEA. The CDR3 totals 13 residues. The DNA for the CDR3 is TGCAGCGTTGGAAGTCGGGGGTACAATGAGCAGTTCTTC. This codes for CSVGSRGYNEQFF.

This clonotype showed up many times. The CDR3 bases are TGTGCCAGCACCCGGACATCGAACACTGAAGCTTTCTTT. Translating it yields CASTRTSNTEAFF. The V and J genes are TRBV3-1 and TRBJ1-1; tentatively, D is TRBD1 (5 bases). The V end lost 7 bases, the J end lost 1 base, and 10 bases lay between the germline ends. The CDR3 has 13 residues. Germline CDR1 LGHDT, CDR2 YNNKEL (reference sequence).